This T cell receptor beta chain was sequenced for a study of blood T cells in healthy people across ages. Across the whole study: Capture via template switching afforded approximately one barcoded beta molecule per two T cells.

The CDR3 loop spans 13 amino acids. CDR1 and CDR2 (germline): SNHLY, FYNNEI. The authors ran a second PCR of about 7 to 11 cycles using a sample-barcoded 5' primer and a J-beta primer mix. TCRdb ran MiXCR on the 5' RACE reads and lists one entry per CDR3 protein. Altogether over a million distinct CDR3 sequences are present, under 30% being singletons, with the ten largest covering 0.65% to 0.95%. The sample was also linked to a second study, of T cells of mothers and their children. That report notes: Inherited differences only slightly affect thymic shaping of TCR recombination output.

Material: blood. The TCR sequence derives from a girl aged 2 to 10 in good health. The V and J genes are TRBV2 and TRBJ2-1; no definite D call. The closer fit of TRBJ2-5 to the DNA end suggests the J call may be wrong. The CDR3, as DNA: TGTGCCAGCAGTGAAGTCGGACCAGAGACCCAGTACTTC. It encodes CASSEVGPETQYF.